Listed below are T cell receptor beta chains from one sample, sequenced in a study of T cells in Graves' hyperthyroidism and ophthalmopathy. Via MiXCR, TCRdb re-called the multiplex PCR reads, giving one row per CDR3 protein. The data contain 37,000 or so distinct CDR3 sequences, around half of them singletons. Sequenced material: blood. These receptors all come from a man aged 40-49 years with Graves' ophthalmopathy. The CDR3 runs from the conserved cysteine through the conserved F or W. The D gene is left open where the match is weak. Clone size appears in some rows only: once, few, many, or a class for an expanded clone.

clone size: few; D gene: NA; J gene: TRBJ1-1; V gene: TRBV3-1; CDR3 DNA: TGTGCCAGCGGCCAAGCCAGACTTGAAGCTTTCTTT; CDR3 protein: CASGQARLEAFF
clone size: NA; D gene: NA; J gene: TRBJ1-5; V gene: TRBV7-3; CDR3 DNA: TGTGCCAGCAGCCCCTCCGGTAACACCGGGCCCCAGCATTTT; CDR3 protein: CASSPSGNTGPQHF
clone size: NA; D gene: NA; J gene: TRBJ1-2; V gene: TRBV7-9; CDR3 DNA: TGTGCCAGCAGCTTACCCGGGGACTACGGCCTTTTGACCTTC; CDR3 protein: CASSLPGDYGLLTF
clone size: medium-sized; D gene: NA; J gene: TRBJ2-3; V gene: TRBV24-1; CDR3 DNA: TGTGCCACCGGGAGGCAGGAACCGCAGTATTTT; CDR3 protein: CATGRQEPQYF
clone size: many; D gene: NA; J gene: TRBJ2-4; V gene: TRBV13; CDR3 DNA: TGTGCCAGCAGCCTCTGGACGAGAAACATTCAGTACTTC; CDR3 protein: CASSLWTRNIQYF
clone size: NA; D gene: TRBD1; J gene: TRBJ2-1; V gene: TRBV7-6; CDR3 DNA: TGTGCCAGCAGCCTTGGGTTTGGGACAGATACGCAGTTCTTC; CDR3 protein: CASSLGFGTDTQFF
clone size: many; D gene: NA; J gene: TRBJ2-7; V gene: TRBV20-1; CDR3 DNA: TGCAGTGCTAGAGGTCAGGGGAGTAGCGGACTGGGCTACGAGCAGTACTTC; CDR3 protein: CSARGQGSSGLGYEQYF
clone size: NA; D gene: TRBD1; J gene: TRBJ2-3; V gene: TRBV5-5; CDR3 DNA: TGTGCCAGCAGCACCGAACAGGGGGGACCGGATACGCAGTATTTT; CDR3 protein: CASSTEQGGPDTQYF
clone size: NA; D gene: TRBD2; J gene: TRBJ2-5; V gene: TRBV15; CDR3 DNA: TGTGCCACCAGCCGGGTCCCGGGGGGGCAAGAGACCCAGTACTTC; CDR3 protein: CATSRVPGGQETQYF
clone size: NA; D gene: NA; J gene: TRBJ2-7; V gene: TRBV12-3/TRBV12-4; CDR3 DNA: TGTGCCAGCAGTTTAGCCGAGTTCGAGCAGTACTTC; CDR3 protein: CASSLAEFEQYF
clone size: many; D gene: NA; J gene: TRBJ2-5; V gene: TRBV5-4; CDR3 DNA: TGTGCCAGCAGCACCGGCAGAGAGACCCAGTACTTC; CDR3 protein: CASSTGRETQYF
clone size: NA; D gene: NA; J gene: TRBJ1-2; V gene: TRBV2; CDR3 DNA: TGTGCCAGCAGCTCTTCCTGGATGGCTAACTATGGCTACACCTTC; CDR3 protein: CASSSSWMANYGYTF
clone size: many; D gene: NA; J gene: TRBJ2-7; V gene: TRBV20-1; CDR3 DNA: TGCAGTGCTCCCCGGGTTGGCAGAGGGGACGAGCAGTACTTC; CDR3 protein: CSAPRVGRGDEQYF
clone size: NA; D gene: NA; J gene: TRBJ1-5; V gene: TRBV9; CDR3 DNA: TGTGCCAGCAGCGAGCGGTCAGCCCCGACGGATCAGCCCCAGCATTTT; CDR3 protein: CASSERSAPTDQPQHF
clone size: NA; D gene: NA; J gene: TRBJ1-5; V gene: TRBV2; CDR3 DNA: TGTGCCAGCAACAACGACAGGACGAGCAATCAGCCCCAGCGCTTT; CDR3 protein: CASNNDRTSNQPQRF
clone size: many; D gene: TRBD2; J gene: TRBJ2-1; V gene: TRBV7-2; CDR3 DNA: TGTGCCAGCAGCTCCCGACTAGCGCAGTACATAGAGCAGTTCTTC; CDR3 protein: CASSSRLAQYIEQFF
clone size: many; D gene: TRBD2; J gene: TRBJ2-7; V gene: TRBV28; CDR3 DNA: TGTGCCAGCAGTTCCAATAGCGGGGGGCGATACGAGCAGTACTTC; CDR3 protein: CASSSNSGGRYEQYF
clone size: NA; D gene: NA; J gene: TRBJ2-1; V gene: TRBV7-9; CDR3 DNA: TGTGCCAGCAGCTTAGCAGGGGTCAATGAGCAGTTCTTC; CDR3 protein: CASSLAGVNEQFF
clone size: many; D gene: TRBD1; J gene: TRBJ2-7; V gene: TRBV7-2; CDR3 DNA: TGTGCCAGCAGCTCCGACAGGGTTGGCAAGTACTTC; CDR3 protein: CASSSDRVGKYF
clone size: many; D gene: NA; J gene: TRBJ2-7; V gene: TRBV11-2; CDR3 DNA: TGTGCCAGCAGCTTAAGTTTTAGCGGACTGGCAGATTACGAGCAGTACTTC; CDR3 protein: CASSLSFSGLADYEQYF
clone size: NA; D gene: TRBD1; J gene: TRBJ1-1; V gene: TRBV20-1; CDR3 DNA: TGCAGTGCTAGATATACAGGGACAGGGGTCGGGAACACTGAAGCTTTCTTT; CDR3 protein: CSARYTGTGVGNTEAFF
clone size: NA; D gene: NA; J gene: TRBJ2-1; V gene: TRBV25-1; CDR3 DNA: TGTGCCAGCAGTATGATGCGGGGCGACTCCTACAATGAGCAGTTCTTC; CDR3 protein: CASSMMRGDSYNEQFF
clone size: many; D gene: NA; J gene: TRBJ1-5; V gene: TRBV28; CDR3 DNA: TGTGCCAGCAGTCATAGTCAAGATAGCAATCAGCCCCAGCATTTT; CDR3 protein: CASSHSQDSNQPQHF
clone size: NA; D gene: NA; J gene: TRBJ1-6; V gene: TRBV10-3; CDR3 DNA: TGTGCCATCGGTGCCCAACGGTCCTATAATTCACCCCTCCACTTT; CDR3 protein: CAIGAQRSYNSPLHF
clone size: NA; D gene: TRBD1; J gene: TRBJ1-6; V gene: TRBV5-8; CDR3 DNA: TGTGCCAGCAGCTTCCGGGACAGGAGCTCCTATAGTTCACCCCTCCACTTT; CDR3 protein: CASSFRDRSSYSSPLHF
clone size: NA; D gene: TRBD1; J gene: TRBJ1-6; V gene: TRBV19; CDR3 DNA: TGTGCCAGTAGTTTCGACTCAGGGGGAGGCGGCTCACCCCTCCACTTT; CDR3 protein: CASSFDSGGGGSPLHF
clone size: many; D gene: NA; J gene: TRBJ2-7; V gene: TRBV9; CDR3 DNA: TGTGCCAGCAGCGCGAGTGAACAGGGCCGAGGAGCCTACGAGCAGTACTTC; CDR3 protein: CASSASEQGRGAYEQYF
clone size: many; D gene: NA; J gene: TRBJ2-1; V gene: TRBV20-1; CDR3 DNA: TGCAGTGCCCCCGGACCCTTATACAATGAGCAGTTCTTC; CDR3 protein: CSAPGPLYNEQFF
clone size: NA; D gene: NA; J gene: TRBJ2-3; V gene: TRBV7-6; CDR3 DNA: TGTGCCAGCAGCCCGGGACTCAGGGATACGCAGTATTTT; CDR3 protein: CASSPGLRDTQYF
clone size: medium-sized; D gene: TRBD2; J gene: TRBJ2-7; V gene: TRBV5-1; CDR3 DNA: TGCGCCAGCAGCTCCTTCTTGCGGGGGACCTACGAGCAGTACTTC; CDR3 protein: CASSSFLRGTYEQYF
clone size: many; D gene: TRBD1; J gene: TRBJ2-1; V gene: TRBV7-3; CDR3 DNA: TGTGCCAGCAGCTTGACAGGGTTATTGAATGAGCAGTTCTTC; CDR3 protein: CASSLTGLLNEQFF
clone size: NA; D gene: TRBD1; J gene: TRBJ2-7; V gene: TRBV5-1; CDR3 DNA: TGTGCCAGTAGCCCCGGGACAGGTGGGAACGAGCAGTACTTC; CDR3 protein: CASSPGTGGNEQYF
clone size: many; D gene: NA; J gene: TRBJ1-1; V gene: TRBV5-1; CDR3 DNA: TGCGCCAGCAGCACCGGCTATCAAGCTTTCTTT; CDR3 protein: CASSTGYQAFF
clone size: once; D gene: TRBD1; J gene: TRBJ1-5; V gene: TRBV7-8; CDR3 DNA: TGTGCCAGCAGCTCCGGGACAGGGAGCAATCAGCCCCAGCATTTT; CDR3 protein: CASSSGTGSNQPQHF
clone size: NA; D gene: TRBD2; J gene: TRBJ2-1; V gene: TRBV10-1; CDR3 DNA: TGCGCCAGCCGGACTAGCGGGGTAGAGCAGTTCTTC; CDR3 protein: CASRTSGVEQFF
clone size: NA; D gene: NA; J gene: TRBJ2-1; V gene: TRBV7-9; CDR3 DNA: TGTGCCAGCAGCTTTGGGGGAGGTAGGGTTGAGCAGTTCTTC; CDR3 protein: CASSFGGGRVEQFF
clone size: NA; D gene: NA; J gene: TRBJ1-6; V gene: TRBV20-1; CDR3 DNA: TGCAGCGCCCAGAGCCAACGGCATCCGTCACCCCTCCACTTT; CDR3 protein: CSAQSQRHPSPLHF
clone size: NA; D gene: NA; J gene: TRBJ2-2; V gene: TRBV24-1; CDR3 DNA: NA; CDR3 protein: CATSDRNSGANVLTFGAGSRLFF
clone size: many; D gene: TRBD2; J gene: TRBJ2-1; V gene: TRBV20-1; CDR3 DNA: TGCAGTGCCATGAGCGGGACCTACAATGAGCAGTTCTTC; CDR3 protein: CSAMSGTYNEQFF
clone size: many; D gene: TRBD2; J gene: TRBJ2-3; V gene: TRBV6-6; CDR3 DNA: TGTGCCAGCAAGACTAGCGTTTCCACAGATACGCAGTATTTT; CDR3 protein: CASKTSVSTDTQYF
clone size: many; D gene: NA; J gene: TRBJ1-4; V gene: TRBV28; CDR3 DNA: TGTGCCAGCAGGGAAAGAGGAAAACTGTTTTTT; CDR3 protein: CASRERGKLFF
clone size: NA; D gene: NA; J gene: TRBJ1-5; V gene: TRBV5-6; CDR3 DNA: TGTGCCAGCAGCTTGGCCGTGGGGGCGGAACCCTACGAGCATTTT; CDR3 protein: CASSLAVGAEPYEHF
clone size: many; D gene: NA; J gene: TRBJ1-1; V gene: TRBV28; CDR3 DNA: TGTGCCAGCAGTCGTCTGATGAACACTGAAGCTTTCTTT; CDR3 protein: CASSRLMNTEAFF
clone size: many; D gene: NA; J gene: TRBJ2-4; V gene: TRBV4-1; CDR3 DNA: TGCGCCAGCGGCGGGCCTGGTTTCAAAAACATTCAGTACTTC; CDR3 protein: CASGGPGFKNIQYF
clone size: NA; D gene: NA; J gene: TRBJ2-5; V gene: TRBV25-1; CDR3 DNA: TGTGCCAGCAGTGAATTGGGCGGGGACCAAGAGACCCAGTACTTC; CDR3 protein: CASSELGGDQETQYF
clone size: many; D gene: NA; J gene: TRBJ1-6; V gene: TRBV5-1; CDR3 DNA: TGCGCCAGCAGCTGGGGGGACTCCCTTAATTCGGCCCTCCACTTT; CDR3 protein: CASSWGDSLNSALHF
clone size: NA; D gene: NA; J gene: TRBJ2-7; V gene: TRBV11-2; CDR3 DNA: TGTGCCAGCAGCCCAGGTTTAGGTTCGGGGGAGCAGTACTTC; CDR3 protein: CASSPGLGSGEQYF
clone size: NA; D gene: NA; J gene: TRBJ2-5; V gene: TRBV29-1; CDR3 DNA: TGCAGCGTTGAGACTTTCACTGGGGATGAGATCCAGTACTTC; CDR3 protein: CSVETFTGDEIQYF
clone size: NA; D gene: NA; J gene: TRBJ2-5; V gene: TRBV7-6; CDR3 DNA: TGTGCCAGCAGCTTAGAACCTGGACAGGAGACCCAGTACTTC; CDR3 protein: CASSLEPGQETQYF
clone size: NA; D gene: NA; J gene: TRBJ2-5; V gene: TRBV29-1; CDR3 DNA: TGCAGCGTTTGGCAGGGGGGTCAAGAGACCCAGTACTTC; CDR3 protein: CSVWQGGQETQYF
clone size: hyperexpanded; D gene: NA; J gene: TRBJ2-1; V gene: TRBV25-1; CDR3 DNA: TGTGCCAGCAGTATGATGCGGGGAGACTACAATGAGCAGTTCTTC; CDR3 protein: CASSMMRGDYNEQFF
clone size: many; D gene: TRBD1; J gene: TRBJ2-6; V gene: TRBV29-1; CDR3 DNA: TGCAGCGCCTACAGGGGGAACGGGGCCAACGTCCTGACTTTC; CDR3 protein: CSAYRGNGANVLTF
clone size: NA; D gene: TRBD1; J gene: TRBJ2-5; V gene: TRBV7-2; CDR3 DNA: TGTGCCAGCATGGAAGGGACAGCCCAAGAGACCCAGTACTTC; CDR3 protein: CASMEGTAQETQYF